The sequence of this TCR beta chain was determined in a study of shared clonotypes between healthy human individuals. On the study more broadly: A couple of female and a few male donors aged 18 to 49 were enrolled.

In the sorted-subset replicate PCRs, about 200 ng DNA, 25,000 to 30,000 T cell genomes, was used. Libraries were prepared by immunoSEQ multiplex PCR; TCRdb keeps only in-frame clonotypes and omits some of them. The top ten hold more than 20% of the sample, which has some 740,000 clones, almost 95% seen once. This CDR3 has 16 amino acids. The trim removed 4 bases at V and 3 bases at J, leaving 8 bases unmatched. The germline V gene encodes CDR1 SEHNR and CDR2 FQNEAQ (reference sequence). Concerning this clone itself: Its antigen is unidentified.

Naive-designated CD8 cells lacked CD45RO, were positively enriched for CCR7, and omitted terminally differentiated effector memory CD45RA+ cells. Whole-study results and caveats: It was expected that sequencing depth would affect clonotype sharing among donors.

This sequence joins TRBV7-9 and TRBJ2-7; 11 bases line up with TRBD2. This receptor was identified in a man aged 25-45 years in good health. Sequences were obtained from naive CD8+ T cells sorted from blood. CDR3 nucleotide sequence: TGTGCCAGCAGCTCCGCACTAGCGGGAGTTTTCTACGAGCAGTACTTC. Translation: CASSSALAGVFYEQYF.